The 13 T cell receptor beta chains reported below all come from one sample, sequenced in a study of T cell responses to AZD1222 COVID-19 vaccine. Libraries were prepared by immunoSEQ multiplex PCR; TCRdb keeps only in-frame clonotypes and omits some of them. The data contain some 150,000 clones, 75% to 95% of them singletons. Material: peripheral blood, obtained 28 days after the second AZD1222 dose. The receptor source for this set is an adult who received the AZD1222 COVID-19 vaccine.

This clone was observed a single time. V gene TRBV29-1 combines with J gene TRBJ2-3; D gene ambiguous. Trimming left V 4 bases short and J 4 bases short, with 6 bases between. Germline CDR1 and CDR2: SQVTM and ANQGSEA. The CDR3 runs 11 residues. CDR3 sequence reads: CSVGAADTQYF. The CDR3 coding sequence is TGCAGCGTTGGGGCGGCAGATACGCAGTATTTT.

V usage is TRBV6-1 and J usage is TRBJ1-2; D not certain. V lost 0 bases, J lost 4 bases, and 6 bases lay in between. The CDR3 has 13 amino acids. Per the germline V gene, CDR1 is MNHNS and CDR2 is SASEGT. CDR3 in amino acids: CASSEAGSYGYTF. DNA for the CDR3: TGTGCCAGCAGTGAAGCAGGGAGCTATGGCTACACCTTC.

V usage is TRBV18 and J usage is TRBJ1-1, with a weak D call TRBD1 (5 bases). There are 15 residues in the CDR3. Germline CDR1 and CDR2: KGHSH and LQKENI. Trimming shortened V by 0 bases and J by 5 bases, and 13 bases separated the two germline ends. The CDR3 spells CASSPPGRPSTEAFF. DNA for the CDR3: TGTGCCAGCTCACCACCGGGACGCCCGTCTACTGAAGCTTTCTTT.

V and J are TRBV19 and TRBJ2-1, with 8 bases matching TRBD2. Germline CDR1 is LNHDA and CDR2 is SQIVND (reference sequence). The CDR3 sequence is 16 residues long. The trim removed 1 base at V and 3 bases at J, leaving 5 bases unmatched. CDR3 amino acids: CASSIVELADYNEQFF. CDR3 nucleotides: TGTGCCAGTAGTATAGTTGAACTAGCGGACTACAATGAGCAGTTCTTC. The full variable domain, in which reference TRBV19 and TRBJ2-1 provide the parts outside the CDR3, is DGGITQSPKYLFRKEGQNVTLSCEQNLNHDAMYWYRQDPGQGLRLIYYSQIVNDFQKGDIAEGYSVSREKKESFPLTVTSAQKNPTAFYLCASSIVELADYNEQFFGPGTRLTVL.

The chain couples TRBV5-1 to TRBJ2-3, with D perhaps TRBD2 (5 bases). Per the germline V gene, CDR1 is SGHRS and CDR2 is YFSETQ. The V end was cut by 0 bases, the J end by 2 bases, with 10 bases between. This CDR3 comprises 15 residues. As DNA, the CDR3 is TGCGCCAGCAGCTTGGAGGACTTTACCACAGATACGCAGTATTTT. It translates to CASSLEDFTTDTQYF.

The chain joins TRBV5-1 to TRBJ2-3, with D perhaps TRBD2 (6 bases). This CDR3 has 15 residues. From germline, CDR1 is SGHRS and CDR2 YFSETQ. Between the trimmed V and J ends, which lost 0 bases and 2 bases, there was a span of 10 bases. The CDR3 region has the DNA TGCGCCAGCAGCTTGGGGGCGCGGGACACAGATACGCAGTATTTT. Its protein product is CASSLGARDTDTQYF.

J is TRBJ2-2 and V is TRBV7-8; D is possibly TRBD1 (5 bases). Trimming removed 0 bases from V and 7 bases from J, with 9 bases in between. This CDR3 region has 14 residues. CDR1 is SGHVS and CDR2 is FQNEAQ in the germline V gene. For the CDR3, the DNA is TGTGCCAGCAGCTTAGCCCCAGGGTTCGGGGAGCTGTTTTTT. Its protein is CASSLAPGFGELFF.

The J gene is TRBJ2-7, the V gene TRBV12-3 or TRBV12-4, with D possibly matching TRBD2 (5 bases). The CDR3 contains 12 residues. V was pared by 4 bases and J by 7 bases, with 11 bases between. CDR3 sequence: CASSSGLLEQYF. The CDR3 region has the DNA TGTGCCAGCAGTTCCGGACTTCTGGAGCAGTACTTC.

As for this clone: Relative to the germline gene, one junction end is altered; a read error may explain this. The chain is built from TRBV18 and TRBJ1-2; D gene uncertain. CDR1 is KGHSH, CDR2 LQKENI, per germline. The CDR3 has 13 residues. This CDR3 reads CASSPQGNSGYTF. In DNA form, the CDR3 reads TGTGCCAGCTCACCACAGGGTAACTCTGGCTACACCTTC.

The chain joins TRBV18 to TRBJ2-7; the match to TRBD1 covers 8 bases. The CDR3 covers 14 residues. With 1 base clipped from V and 5 bases from J, the junction kept 4 bases outside the gene matches. Per germline, CDR1 KGHSH and CDR2 LQKENI. The CDR3 sequence: CASSPRQGIDEQYF. Here the CDR3 DNA reads TGTGCCAGCTCACCACGACAGGGGATCGACGAGCAGTACTTC. The full variable domain, its missing parts supplied by reference TRBV18 and TRBJ2-7, is NAGVMQNPRHLVRRRGQEARLRCSPMKGHSHVYWYRQLPEEGLKFMVYLQKENIIDESGMPKERFSAEFPKEGPSILRIQQVVRGDSAAYFCASSPRQGIDEQYFGPGTRLTVT.

V and J are TRBV14 and TRBJ1-6; no firm D call. Germline CDR1 SGHDN, CDR2 FVKESK. V lost 5 bases to trimming and J lost 6 bases, with 11 bases between them. This CDR3 comprises 14 residues. This CDR3 reads CASSSHGSNSPLHF. As DNA, the CDR3 is TGTGCCAGCAGCAGCCACGGGAGTAATTCACCCCTCCACTTT.

The J gene is TRBJ2-7, the V gene TRBV2, with a possible D match to TRBD1 (6 bases). This CDR3 is 15 amino acids long. Germline V CDR1 and CDR2: SNHLY, FYNNEI. The ends were cut back, 5 bases at V and 3 bases at J, with 17 bases in the middle. CDR3 nucleotides: TGTGCCAGCAGTCCTCCTAACAGGGAAAGCTACGAGCAGTACTTC. This encodes CASSPPNRESYEQYF.

The chain has TRBV28 and TRBJ1-2; D remains ambiguous. This CDR3 spans 9 amino acids. The V and J ends lost 8 bases and 6 bases respectively, with 4 bases between them. Germline V gives CDR1 MDHEN, CDR2 SYDVKM. The CDR3 sequence: CASGDGYTF. CDR3 nucleotides: TGTGCCAGCGGAGATGGCTACACCTTC.